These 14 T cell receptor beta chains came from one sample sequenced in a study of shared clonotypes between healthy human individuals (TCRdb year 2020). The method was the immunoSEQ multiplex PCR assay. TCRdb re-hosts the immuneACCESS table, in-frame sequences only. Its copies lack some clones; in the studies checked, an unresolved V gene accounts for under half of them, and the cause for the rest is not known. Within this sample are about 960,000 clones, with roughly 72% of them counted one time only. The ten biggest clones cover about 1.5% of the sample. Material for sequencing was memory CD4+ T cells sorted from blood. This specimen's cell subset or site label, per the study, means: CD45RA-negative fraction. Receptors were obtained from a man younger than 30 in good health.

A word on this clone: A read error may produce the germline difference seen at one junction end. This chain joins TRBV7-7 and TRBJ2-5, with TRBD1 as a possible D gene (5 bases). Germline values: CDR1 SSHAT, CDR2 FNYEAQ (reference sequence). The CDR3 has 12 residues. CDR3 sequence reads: CASSHGAETQYF. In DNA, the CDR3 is TGTGCTAGCAGTCATGGGGCCGAGACCCAGTACTTC.

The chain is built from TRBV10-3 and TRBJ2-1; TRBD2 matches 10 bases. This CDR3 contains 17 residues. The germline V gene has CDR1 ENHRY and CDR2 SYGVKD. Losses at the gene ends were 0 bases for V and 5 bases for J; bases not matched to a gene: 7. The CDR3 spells CAISESGLAGAHNEQFF. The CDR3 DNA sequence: TGTGCCATCAGTGAGTCGGGGCTAGCGGGAGCCCACAATGAGCAGTTCTTC.

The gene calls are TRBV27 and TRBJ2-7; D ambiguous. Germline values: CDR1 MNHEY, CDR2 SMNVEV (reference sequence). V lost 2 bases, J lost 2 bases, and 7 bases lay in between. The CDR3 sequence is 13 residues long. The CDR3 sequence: CASSLNRAYEQYF. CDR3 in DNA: TGTGCCAGCAGTTTAAACAGAGCCTACGAGCAGTACTTC.

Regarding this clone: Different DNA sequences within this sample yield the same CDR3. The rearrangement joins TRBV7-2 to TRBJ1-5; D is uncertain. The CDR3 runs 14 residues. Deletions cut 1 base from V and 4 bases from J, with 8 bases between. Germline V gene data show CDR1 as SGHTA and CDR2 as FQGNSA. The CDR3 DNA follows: TGTGCCAGCAGCTTAGTGGGAGTTAATCAGCCCCAGCATTTT. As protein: CASSLVGVNQPQHF.

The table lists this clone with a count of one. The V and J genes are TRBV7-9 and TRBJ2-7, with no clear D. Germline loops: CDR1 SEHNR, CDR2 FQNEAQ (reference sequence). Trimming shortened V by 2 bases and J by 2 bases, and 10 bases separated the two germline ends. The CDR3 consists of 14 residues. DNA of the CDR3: TGTGCCAGCAGCTTATTCGGGTCAGCCTACGAGCAGTACTTC. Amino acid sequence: CASSLFGSAYEQYF.

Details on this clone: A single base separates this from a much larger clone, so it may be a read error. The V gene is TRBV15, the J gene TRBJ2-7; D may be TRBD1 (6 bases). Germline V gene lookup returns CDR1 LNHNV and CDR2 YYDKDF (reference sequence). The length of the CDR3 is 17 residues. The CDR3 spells CVTSRDLPGQGPGEQYF. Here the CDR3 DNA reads TGTGTCACCAGCAGAGATCTCCCGGGACAAGGACCGGGGGAGCAGTACTTC.

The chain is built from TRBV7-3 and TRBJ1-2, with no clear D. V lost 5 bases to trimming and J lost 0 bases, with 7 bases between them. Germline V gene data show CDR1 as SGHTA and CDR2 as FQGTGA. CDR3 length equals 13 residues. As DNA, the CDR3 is TGTGCCAGCAGCCTCGGGGCTAACTATGGCTACACCTTC. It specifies CASSLGANYGYTF.

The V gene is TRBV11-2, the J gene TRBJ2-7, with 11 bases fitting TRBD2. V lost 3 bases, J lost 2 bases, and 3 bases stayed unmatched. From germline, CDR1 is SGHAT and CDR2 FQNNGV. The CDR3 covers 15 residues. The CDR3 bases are TGTGCCAGCAGCTTGTCTAGCGGGGGGCCCTACGAGCAGTACTTC. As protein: CASSLSSGGPYEQYF.

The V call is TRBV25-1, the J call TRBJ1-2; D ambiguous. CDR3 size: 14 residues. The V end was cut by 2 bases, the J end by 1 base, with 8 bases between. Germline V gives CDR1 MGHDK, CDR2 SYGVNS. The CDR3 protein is CASSEKRDNYGYTF. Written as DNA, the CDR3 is TGTGCCAGCAGTGAAAAGAGGGATAACTATGGCTACACCTTC.

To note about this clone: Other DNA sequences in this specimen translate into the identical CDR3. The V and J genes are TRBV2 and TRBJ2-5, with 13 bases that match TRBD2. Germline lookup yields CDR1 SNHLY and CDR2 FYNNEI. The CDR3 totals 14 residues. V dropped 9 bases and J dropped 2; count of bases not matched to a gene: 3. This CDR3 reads CARGTSGKQETQYF. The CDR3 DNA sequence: TGTGCCAGGGGGACTAGCGGGAAGCAAGAGACCCAGTACTTC.

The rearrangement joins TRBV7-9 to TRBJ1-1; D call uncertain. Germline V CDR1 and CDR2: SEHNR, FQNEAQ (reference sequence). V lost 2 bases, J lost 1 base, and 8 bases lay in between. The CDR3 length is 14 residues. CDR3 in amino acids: CASSLRQPNTEAFF. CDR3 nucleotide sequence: TGTGCCAGCAGCTTACGGCAGCCGAACACTGAAGCTTTCTTT.

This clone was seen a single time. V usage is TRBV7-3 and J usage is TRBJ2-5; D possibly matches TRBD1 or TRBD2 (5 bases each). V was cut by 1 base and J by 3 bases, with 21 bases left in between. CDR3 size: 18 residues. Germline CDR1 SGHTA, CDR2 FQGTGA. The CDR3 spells CASSLSGTGTPGEETQYF. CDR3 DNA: TGTGCCAGCAGCTTAAGTGGAACCGGGACCCCCGGGGAAGAGACCCAGTACTTC.

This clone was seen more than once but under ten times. The CDR3 DNA is TGTGCCTGGAGTGGTGACAGGGGCCATAACACTGAAGCTTTCTTT. Translating gives CAWSGDRGHNTEAFF. V usage is TRBV30 and J usage is TRBJ1-1; 8 bases match TRBD1. This CDR3 is 15 amino acids long. Germline V gene lookup returns CDR1 GTSNPN and CDR2 SVGIG (reference sequence). V lost 1 base, J lost 2 bases, and 6 bases stayed unmatched.

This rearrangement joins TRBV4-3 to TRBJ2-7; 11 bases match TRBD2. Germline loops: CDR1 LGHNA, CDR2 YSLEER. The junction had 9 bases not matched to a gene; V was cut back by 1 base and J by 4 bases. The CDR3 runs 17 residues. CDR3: CASSQVGGASGRYEQYF. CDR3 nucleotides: TGCGCCAGCAGCCAAGTTGGTGGGGCTAGCGGGAGGTACGAGCAGTACTTC.